This is a list of T cell receptor beta chains from one sample in a study of cytomegalovirus exposure and HLA in healthy donors. Some clones are missing from TCRdb's copy, which holds only in-frame ones; the method was immunoSEQ multiplex PCR. The sample has roughly 250,000 clones; roughly 86% are singletons. Sequencing used PBMCs. The source of these receptors is a woman aged 40 to 50 in good health and CMV-seropositive. The CDR3 runs from the conserved cysteine through the conserved F or W. D genes are given only for firm matches. Some rows mark clone size as missing; the rest say once, few, many or name a class of expanded clone.

J gene: TRBJ2-1; clone size: .; D gene: .; CDR3 length: 16; V gene: TRBV2; CDR3 protein: CASNRREQGRDNEQFF; CDR3 DNA: TGTGCCAGCAATCGACGGGAACAAGGAAGGGACAATGAGCAGTTCTTC
J gene: TRBJ2-3; clone size: .; D gene: .; CDR3 length: 15; V gene: TRBV7-6; CDR3 protein: CASSLDRGSTDTQYF; CDR3 DNA: TGTGCCAGCAGCTTAGACCGAGGCAGCACAGATACGCAGTATTTT
J gene: TRBJ2-1; clone size: .; D gene: .; CDR3 length: 15; V gene: TRBV6-6; CDR3 protein: CASSYGHSSYNEQFF; CDR3 DNA: TGTGCCAGCAGTTACGGTCACAGCTCCTACAATGAGCAGTTCTTC
J gene: TRBJ2-3; clone size: .; D gene: TRBD2; CDR3 length: 18; V gene: TRBV7-9; CDR3 protein: CASSLNSGTSGRGDTQYF; CDR3 DNA: TGTGCCAGCAGCCTAAACTCCGGGACTAGCGGGAGGGGAGATACGCAGTATTTT
J gene: TRBJ2-7; clone size: .; D gene: TRBD2; CDR3 length: 13; V gene: TRBV27; CDR3 protein: CASSPGGGYEQYF; CDR3 DNA: TGTGCCAGCAGCCCGGGGGGGGGCTACGAGCAGTACTTC
J gene: TRBJ2-1; clone size: .; D gene: TRBD1; CDR3 length: 15; V gene: TRBV7-2; CDR3 protein: CASSFDRGAYNEQFF; CDR3 DNA: TGTGCCAGCAGCTTCGACAGGGGGGCCTACAATGAGCAGTTCTTC
J gene: TRBJ1-1; clone size: .; D gene: .; CDR3 length: 12; V gene: TRBV30; CDR3 protein: CAWSFGNTEAFF; CDR3 DNA: TGTGCCTGGAGTTTTGGCAACACTGAAGCTTTCTTT
J gene: TRBJ1-3; clone size: few; D gene: .; CDR3 length: 14; V gene: TRBV27; CDR3 protein: CASSREGNGNTIYF; CDR3 DNA: TGTGCCAGCAGTAGGGAGGGAAATGGAAACACCATATATTTT
J gene: TRBJ2-7; clone size: .; D gene: .; CDR3 length: 13; V gene: TRBV21-1; CDR3 protein: CASLGTGDREQYF; CDR3 DNA: TGTGCCAGCCTCGGGACAGGAGATCGCGAGCAGTACTTC
J gene: TRBJ2-2; clone size: .; D gene: .; CDR3 length: 13; V gene: TRBV28; CDR3 protein: CASRHSNTGELFF; CDR3 DNA: TGTGCCAGCAGACATTCGAACACCGGGGAGCTGTTTTTT
J gene: TRBJ1-5; clone size: .; D gene: .; CDR3 length: 15; V gene: TRBV28; CDR3 protein: CASSRDRNSNQPQHF; CDR3 DNA: TGTGCCAGCAGTCGAGACAGGAATAGCAATCAGCCCCAGCATTTT
J gene: TRBJ1-4; clone size: .; D gene: .; CDR3 length: 17; V gene: TRBV4-1; CDR3 protein: CASSQDSGTGRNEKLFF; CDR3 DNA: TGCGCCAGCAGCCAAGATTCGGGGACTGGGAGAAATGAAAAACTGTTTTTT
J gene: TRBJ1-1; clone size: .; D gene: TRBD1; CDR3 length: 16; V gene: TRBV28; CDR3 protein: CASISGTGVGRTEAFF; CDR3 DNA: TGTGCCAGCATTTCCGGGACAGGGGTTGGTCGCACTGAAGCTTTCTTT
J gene: TRBJ2-1; clone size: .; D gene: TRBD2; CDR3 length: 15; V gene: TRBV4-3; CDR3 protein: CASSHTSGSFFEQFF; CDR3 DNA: TGCGCCAGCAGCCACACTAGCGGGAGCTTCTTTGAGCAGTTCTTC
J gene: TRBJ2-3; clone size: .; D gene: .; CDR3 length: 17; V gene: TRBV5-6; CDR3 protein: CASSLWSRTTQHDTQYF; CDR3 DNA: TGTGCCAGCAGCTTGTGGTCGCGGACTACACAACACGATACGCAGTATTTT
J gene: TRBJ2-1; clone size: .; D gene: TRBD2; CDR3 length: 15; V gene: TRBV5-1; CDR3 protein: CASSPRTSGKNEQFF; CDR3 DNA: TGCGCCAGCAGCCCCCGGACTAGCGGTAAGAATGAGCAGTTCTTC
J gene: TRBJ2-1; clone size: .; D gene: TRBD2; CDR3 length: 15; V gene: TRBV11-3; CDR3 protein: CASSKGTSGTNEQFF; CDR3 DNA: TGTGCCAGCAGCAAGGGGACTAGCGGGACAAATGAGCAGTTCTTC
J gene: TRBJ2-7; clone size: once; D gene: .; CDR3 length: 13; V gene: TRBV7-9; CDR3 protein: CASSGGTAYEQYF; CDR3 DNA: TGTGCCAGCAGCGGAGGGACAGCCTACGAGCAGTACTTC
J gene: TRBJ2-1; clone size: .; D gene: TRBD1; CDR3 length: 14; V gene: TRBV27; CDR3 protein: CASSETGLYNEQFF; CDR3 DNA: TGTGCCAGCAGTGAGACAGGGCTCTACAATGAGCAGTTCTTC
J gene: TRBJ2-2; clone size: .; D gene: TRBD2; CDR3 length: 17; V gene: TRBV5-1; CDR3 protein: CASSQGGSGRGTGELFF; CDR3 DNA: TGCGCCAGCAGCCAAGGAGGCAGCGGGAGGGGCACCGGGGAGCTGTTTTTT
J gene: TRBJ1-5; clone size: once; D gene: .; CDR3 length: 12; V gene: TRBV29-1; CDR3 protein: CSVVQDNQPQHF; CDR3 DNA: TGCAGCGTTGTCCAGGACAATCAGCCCCAGCATTTT
J gene: TRBJ1-2; clone size: .; D gene: .; CDR3 length: 13; V gene: TRBV29-1; CDR3 protein: CSVLRTDNYGYTF; CDR3 DNA: TGCAGCGTCCTGAGGACAGACAACTATGGCTACACCTTC
J gene: TRBJ2-4; clone size: once; D gene: TRBD2; CDR3 length: 16; V gene: TRBV27; CDR3 protein: CASSFWREGPGNSQYF; CDR3 DNA: TGTGCCAGCAGTTTTTGGCGGGAGGGCCCCGGTAACAGTCAGTACTTC
J gene: TRBJ1-1; clone size: .; D gene: .; CDR3 length: 16; V gene: TRBV28; CDR3 protein: CASSPSGGPFNTEAFF; CDR3 DNA: TGTGCCAGCAGCCCCTCGGGGGGTCCTTTCAACACTGAAGCTTTCTTT
J gene: TRBJ2-7; clone size: .; D gene: .; CDR3 length: 15; V gene: TRBV7-9; CDR3 protein: CASSGIRDNPYEQYF; CDR3 DNA: TGTGCCAGCAGCGGGATCCGGGACAACCCCTACGAGCAGTACTTC
J gene: TRBJ1-6; clone size: .; D gene: TRBD1; CDR3 length: 15; V gene: TRBV7-6; CDR3 protein: CASSPTTGQASPLHF; CDR3 DNA: TGTGCCAGCAGCCCCACGACAGGGCAGGCCTCACCCCTCCACTTT
J gene: TRBJ2-1; clone size: .; D gene: TRBD2; CDR3 length: 14; V gene: TRBV19; CDR3 protein: CASSNSGNYNEQFF; CDR3 DNA: TGTGCCAGTAGCAATAGCGGGAACTACAATGAGCAGTTCTTC
J gene: TRBJ2-7; clone size: .; D gene: .; CDR3 length: 15; V gene: TRBV5-1; CDR3 protein: CASSSPSDWAYEQYF; CDR3 DNA: TGCGCCAGCAGCTCCCCCAGCGATTGGGCCTACGAGCAGTACTTC
J gene: TRBJ2-3; clone size: .; D gene: TRBD2; CDR3 length: 15; V gene: TRBV7-9; CDR3 protein: CSSSLAGVVADTQYF; CDR3 DNA: TGTTCCAGCAGCTTAGCGGGAGTGGTGGCAGATACGCAGTATTTT
J gene: TRBJ1-2; clone size: .; D gene: .; CDR3 length: 14; V gene: TRBV19; CDR3 protein: CASSIGGHQTGYTF; CDR3 DNA: TGTGCCAGTAGTATAGGGGGCCACCAGACGGGCTACACCTTC
J gene: TRBJ2-7; clone size: .; D gene: TRBD1; CDR3 length: 14; V gene: TRBV9; CDR3 protein: CASSVGQGALGQYF; CDR3 DNA: TGTGCCAGCAGCGTAGGGCAGGGGGCGTTGGGGCAGTACTTC
J gene: TRBJ1-2; clone size: few; D gene: TRBD1; CDR3 length: 15; V gene: TRBV9; CDR3 protein: CASSVLGQGDYGYTF; CDR3 DNA: TGTGCCAGCAGCGTACTGGGACAGGGTGACTATGGCTACACCTTC
J gene: TRBJ1-5; clone size: .; D gene: .; CDR3 length: 13; V gene: TRBV7-9; CDR3 protein: CSSSLQGNQPQHF; CDR3 DNA: TGTTCCAGCAGCCTACAGGGCAATCAGCCCCAGCATTTT
J gene: TRBJ2-6; clone size: .; D gene: TRBD1; CDR3 length: 18; V gene: TRBV7-2; CDR3 protein: CASSLSTGGATGANVLTF; CDR3 DNA: TGTGCCAGCAGCCTATCGACAGGGGGCGCCACTGGGGCCAACGTCCTGACTTTC
J gene: TRBJ2-3; clone size: .; D gene: TRBD2; CDR3 length: 16; V gene: TRBV7-2; CDR3 protein: CASSSSGTSATDTQYF; CDR3 DNA: TGTGCCAGCAGCTCCAGCGGGACTAGCGCCACAGATACGCAGTATTTT
J gene: TRBJ2-3; clone size: once; D gene: .; CDR3 length: 16; V gene: TRBV4-1; CDR3 protein: CASSQEGGIRTDTQYF; CDR3 DNA: TGCGCCAGCAGCCAAGAAGGCGGGATCAGGACAGATACGCAGTATTTT
J gene: TRBJ2-3; clone size: .; D gene: TRBD2; CDR3 length: 17; V gene: TRBV11-3; CDR3 protein: CASSLVRTSGRADTQYF; CDR3 DNA: TGTGCCAGCAGCTTAGTGAGAACTAGCGGGAGGGCAGATACGCAGTATTTT
J gene: TRBJ1-1; clone size: .; D gene: TRBD1; CDR3 length: 16; V gene: TRBV18; CDR3 protein: CASSPSLSGGGTEAFF; CDR3 DNA: TGTGCCAGCTCACCTAGTCTGTCAGGGGGCGGTACTGAAGCTTTCTTT
J gene: TRBJ1-2; clone size: .; D gene: .; CDR3 length: 15; V gene: TRBV5-1; CDR3 protein: CASSLAPGSDYGYTF; CDR3 DNA: TGCGCCAGCAGCTTGGCCCCGGGATCGGACTATGGCTACACCTTC
J gene: TRBJ2-1; clone size: .; D gene: TRBD2; CDR3 length: 14; V gene: TRBV6-5; CDR3 protein: CASSPGGSGSEQFF; CDR3 DNA: TGTGCCAGCAGTCCCGGAGGTAGCGGGAGTGAGCAGTTCTTC
J gene: TRBJ2-3; clone size: .; D gene: .; CDR3 length: 18; V gene: TRBV29-1; CDR3 protein: CSVEKGMTLGNEADTQYF; CDR3 DNA: TGCAGCGTGGAAAAGGGGATGACGCTTGGGAACGAAGCAGATACGCAGTATTTT
J gene: TRBJ2-3; clone size: once; D gene: .; CDR3 length: 15; V gene: TRBV28; CDR3 protein: CASSFRDGGLDTQYF; CDR3 DNA: TGTGCCAGCAGTTTTCGGGATGGGGGGTTAGATACGCAGTATTTT